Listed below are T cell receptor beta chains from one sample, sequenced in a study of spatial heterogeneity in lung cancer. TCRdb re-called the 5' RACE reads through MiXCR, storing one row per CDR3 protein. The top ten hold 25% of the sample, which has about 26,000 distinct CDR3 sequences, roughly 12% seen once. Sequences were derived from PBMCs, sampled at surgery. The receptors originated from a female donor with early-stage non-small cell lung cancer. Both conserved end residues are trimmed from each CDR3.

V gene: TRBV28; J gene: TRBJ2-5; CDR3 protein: ASSLREAQY
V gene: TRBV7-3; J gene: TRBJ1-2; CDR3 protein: ASSLTSVLGGPGTGGDYESYT
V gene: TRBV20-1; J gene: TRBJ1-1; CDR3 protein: SARGPPPVAEAF
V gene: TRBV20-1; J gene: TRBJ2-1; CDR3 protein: SASAGLAGGDPYNEQF
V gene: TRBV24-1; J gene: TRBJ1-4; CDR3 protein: ATSQGGNEKLF
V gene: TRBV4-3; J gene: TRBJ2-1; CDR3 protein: ASSPAERRGEQF
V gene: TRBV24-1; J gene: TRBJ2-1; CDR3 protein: ATSHRPPYNEQF
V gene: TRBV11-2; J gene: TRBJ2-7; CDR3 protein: ATALAAKGYEQY
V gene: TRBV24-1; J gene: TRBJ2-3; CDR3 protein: ATSDQARETTDRQY
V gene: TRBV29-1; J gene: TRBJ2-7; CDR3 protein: SVRGSRDRYEQY
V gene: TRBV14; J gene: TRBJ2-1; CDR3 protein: ASSPYGGKQF
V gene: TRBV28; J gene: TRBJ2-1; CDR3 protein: ASTTGFSSYNEQF
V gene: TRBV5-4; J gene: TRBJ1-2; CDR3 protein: ASSPSSGPNYGYT
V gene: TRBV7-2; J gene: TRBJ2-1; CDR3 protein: ASSLWTSGSYNEQF
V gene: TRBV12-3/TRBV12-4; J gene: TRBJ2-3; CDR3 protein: ASSSRSGRTDTQY
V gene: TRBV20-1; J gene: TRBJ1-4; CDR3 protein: SARGATNEKLF
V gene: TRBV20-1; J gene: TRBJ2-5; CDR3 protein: SAIRDGRQETQY
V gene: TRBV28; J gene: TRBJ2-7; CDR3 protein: ASAHGGTSYEQY
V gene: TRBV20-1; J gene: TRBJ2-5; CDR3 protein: SARLAGVETQY
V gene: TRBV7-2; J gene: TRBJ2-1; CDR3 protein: ASSLRQSSYNEQF
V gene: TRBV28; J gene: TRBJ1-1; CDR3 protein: ASTWGGGLLIDTEAF
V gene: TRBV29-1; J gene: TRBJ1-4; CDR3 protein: SAKGSGEKLF
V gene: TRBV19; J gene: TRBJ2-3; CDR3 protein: ASSIAADPGTDTQY
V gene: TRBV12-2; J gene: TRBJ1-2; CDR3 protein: ASRSFGGPLGYT
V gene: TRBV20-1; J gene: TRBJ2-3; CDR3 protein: SAFSRSTDTQY